This T cell receptor (beta chain) was captured by sequencing in a study of human T cells and chemical hapten exposure. Deletions cut 5 bases from V and 6 bases from J, with 10 bases between. CDR3 length: 13 residues. Germline assignment: CDR1 SNHLY and CDR2 FYNNEI. Findings of the study overall: Sensitizing to DPC left TCRs with a frequency above 1 in 1000 unaltered.

MiXCR, run by TCRdb on the 5' RACE reads, gives a single entry per CDR3 protein. The sample shows roughly 110,000 distinct CDR3 sequences, around 20% of them seen only once. Extraction of total RNA was performed on unfractionated whole blood. Concerning this clonotype: The antigen is undetermined.

V gene TRBV2 combines with J gene TRBJ2-2; D is unclear. The source is a human donor in good health. The CDR3 nucleotides read TGTGCCAGCAGTCGAGACTCCGCCGGGGAGCTGTTTTTT. It yields the protein CASSRDSAGELFF.